A single sample gave rise to the 7 T cell receptor beta chains below, sequenced in a study of blood T cell repertoires in COVID-19. TCRdb's table, derived via immunoSEQ multiplex PCR, lists solely in-frame clones and lacks some. The table shows 140,000 to 150,000 clones, with 75% to 85% occurring only once. Input material: peripheral blood. These receptors were taken from a man aged 70 or older who had recovered from COVID-19.

The rearrangement joins TRBV4-3 to TRBJ2-1, with D perhaps TRBD2 (6 bases). V lost 0 bases and J lost 2, with 11 bases in between. The CDR3 runs 16 residues. Per the germline V gene, CDR1 is LGHNA and CDR2 is YSLEER. CDR3 sequence reads: CASSQDVGEAYNEQFF. In DNA form, the CDR3 reads TGCGCCAGCAGCCAAGATGTGGGGGAGGCCTACAATGAGCAGTTCTTC.

This clone has a single count. The rearrangement joins TRBV5-8 to TRBJ1-5, with D perhaps TRBD1 (5 bases). The germline V gene has CDR1 SGHTS and CDR2 YDEGEE. The CDR3 runs to 14 residues. V was clipped by 0 bases and J by 4 bases, with 8 bases between them. Written as DNA, the CDR3 is TGTGCCAGCAGCTTGGCCGGGGGGAATCAGCCCCAGCATTTT. This translates into CASSLAGGNQPQHF.

The rearrangement uses TRBV6-1 and TRBJ1-2; 7 bases line up with TRBD1. This CDR3 spans 15 amino acids. The germline gives CDR1 MNHNS, CDR2 SASEGT. Germline trimming cut 0 bases from V and 4 bases from J; bases unmatched to any gene: 5. CDR3 residues: CASSEAGGGSYGYTF. Here the CDR3 DNA reads TGTGCCAGCAGTGAAGCAGGGGGCGGCTCCTATGGCTACACCTTC.

V is TRBV5-1 and J is TRBJ2-7, with TRBD1 as a possible D gene (5 bases). The CDR3 contains 13 residues. Germline lookup yields CDR1 SGHRS and CDR2 YFSETQ. Trimming took 4 bases from V and 4 from J, leaving 12 bases between them. CDR3 residues: CASSLSTAYEQYF. The DNA of the CDR3 is TGCGCCAGCAGCCTTTCGACAGCTTACGAGCAGTACTTC.

The chain combines TRBV5-1 with TRBJ1-5; D is perhaps TRBD1 (6 bases). The CDR3 has 15 residues. Germline CDR1 SGHRS, CDR2 YFSETQ. V lost 0 bases and J lost 6, with 13 bases in between. The CDR3 loop is CASSLEGGRSQPQHF. CDR3 coding DNA: TGCGCCAGCAGCTTGGAGGGGGGGAGGAGTCAGCCCCAGCATTTT.

J is TRBJ2-3 and V is TRBV7-9; 8 nucleotides agree with TRBD2. CDR1 and CDR2 (germline): SEHNR, FQNEAQ (reference sequence). This CDR3 has 15 amino acids. With V trimmed by 5 bases and J by 4 bases, 8 bases remained unmatched. CDR3 amino acids: CASSPGGYVADTQYF. In nucleotides, the CDR3 is TGTGCCAGCAGCCCGGGGGGGTATGTAGCAGATACGCAGTATTTT.

J is TRBJ1-2 and V is TRBV30; D is perhaps TRBD1 (5 bases). V was trimmed by 2 bases and J by 3 bases, leaving 7 bases between them. The CDR3 contains 12 residues. The germline CDR1 and CDR2 sequences are GTSNPN and SVGIG (reference sequence). The DNA for the CDR3 is TGTGCCTGGAGTTGGGGGGACTATGGCTACACCTTC. This sequence encodes CAWSWGDYGYTF.